The rows below give T cell receptor beta chains drawn from one sample of a study of molecular identifiers for immune sequencing clone quantification. TCRdb redid the calling of the PCR reads with MiXCR, one entry per CDR3 protein. The sample shows under 600,000 distinct CDR3 sequences, around 25% of them seen only once. The specimen sequenced was naive CD8+ T cells from blood, with Jurkat cell RNA spiked in. The source is a human donor in good health. Some libraries in this study had Jurkat cell RNA spiked in. The CDR3 runs from the conserved cysteine through the conserved F or W. The order of the fields is CDR3 length, D gene, V gene, clone size, J gene, CDR3 DNA, CDR3 protein. A D gene is named only where the DNA matches it firmly. Only some rows state a clone size, as once, few, many or a class for expanded clones.

CDR3 length: 19; D gene: TRBD2; V gene: TRBV7-6; clone size: few; J gene: TRBJ2-3; CDR3 DNA: TGTGCCAGCAGCTTAGACCGACTAGCGGGGGGGCTGGTCACAGATACGCAGTATTTT; CDR3 protein: CASSLDRLAGGLVTDTQYF
CDR3 length: 11; D gene: NA; V gene: TRBV6-5; clone size: few; J gene: TRBJ1-5; CDR3 DNA: TGTGCCTGCAGTTCTGGGGGGCCCCAGCATTTT; CDR3 protein: CACSSGGPQHF
CDR3 length: 16; D gene: TRBD2; V gene: TRBV13; clone size: NA; J gene: TRBJ2-5; CDR3 DNA: TGTGCCAGCAGCTTTGGGACTAGCGGGACCCAAGAGACCCAGTACTTC; CDR3 protein: CASSFGTSGTQETQYF
CDR3 length: 13; D gene: NA; V gene: TRBV5-1; clone size: few; J gene: TRBJ2-7; CDR3 DNA: TGCGCCAGCAGCGGCAGGGACCCCTACGAGCAGTACTTC; CDR3 protein: CASSGRDPYEQYF
CDR3 length: 17; D gene: NA; V gene: TRBV10-2; clone size: few; J gene: TRBJ1-2; CDR3 DNA: TGCGCCAGCAGTGAGGGACTAGGACGCGAGCCCAACTATGGCTACACCTTC; CDR3 protein: CASSEGLGREPNYGYTF
CDR3 length: 14; D gene: NA; V gene: TRBV7-9; clone size: NA; J gene: TRBJ1-2; CDR3 DNA: TGTGCCAGCAGCTGGCCGGGACGGTCCTATGGCTACACCTTC; CDR3 protein: CASSWPGRSYGYTF
CDR3 length: 14; D gene: NA; V gene: TRBV19; clone size: NA; J gene: TRBJ2-7; CDR3 DNA: TGTGCCAGTAGTGGGGACGTAACCTCCTACGAGCAGTACTTC; CDR3 protein: CASSGDVTSYEQYF
CDR3 length: 10; D gene: NA; V gene: TRBV29-1; clone size: many; J gene: TRBJ2-7; CDR3 DNA: TGCAGCGTTGTTGTCGTGGAGCAGTACTTC; CDR3 protein: CSVVVVEQYF
CDR3 length: 14; D gene: NA; V gene: TRBV6-5; clone size: NA; J gene: TRBJ2-3; CDR3 DNA: TGTGCCAGCAGTTATTATGGGAGCACAGATACGCAGTATTTT; CDR3 protein: CASSYYGSTDTQYF
CDR3 length: 13; D gene: NA; V gene: TRBV6-6; clone size: NA; J gene: TRBJ2-1; CDR3 DNA: TGTGCCAGCAGTTACTCGTGGGGAAATGAGCAGTTCTTC; CDR3 protein: CASSYSWGNEQFF
CDR3 length: 14; D gene: NA; V gene: TRBV29-1; clone size: many; J gene: TRBJ2-2; CDR3 DNA: TGCAGCGTTGAAAGGCAGGACAACACCGGGGAGCTGTTTTTT; CDR3 protein: CSVERQDNTGELFF
CDR3 length: 15; D gene: NA; V gene: TRBV5-4; clone size: many; J gene: TRBJ2-1; CDR3 DNA: TGTGCCAGCAGCTTGGAGGCTCCTTCCTACAATGAGCAGTTCTTC; CDR3 protein: CASSLEAPSYNEQFF
CDR3 length: 16; D gene: TRBD1; V gene: TRBV7-9; clone size: NA; J gene: TRBJ2-5; CDR3 DNA: TGTGCCAGCAGCCACTGGACAGGGGGGACTCAAGAGACCCAGTACTTC; CDR3 protein: CASSHWTGGTQETQYF
CDR3 length: 15; D gene: TRBD1; V gene: TRBV20-1; clone size: few; J gene: TRBJ1-1; CDR3 DNA: TGCAGTGCTGCCCCCGGTCTGGGACAGAGCACTGAAGCTTTCTTT; CDR3 protein: CSAAPGLGQSTEAFF
CDR3 length: 14; D gene: NA; V gene: TRBV27; clone size: many; J gene: TRBJ2-4; CDR3 DNA: TGTGCCAGCAGTTTATCGCCTACAGGACCGACTCAGTACTTC; CDR3 protein: CASSLSPTGPTQYF
CDR3 length: 16; D gene: TRBD1; V gene: TRBV4-3; clone size: few; J gene: TRBJ2-7; CDR3 DNA: TGCGCCAGCAGCGACTACGGGGGACAGGGGCCCCACGAGCAGTACTTC; CDR3 protein: CASSDYGGQGPHEQYF
CDR3 length: 15; D gene: NA; V gene: TRBV6-1; clone size: NA; J gene: TRBJ1-1; CDR3 DNA: TGTGCCAGCAGTGAAGCTGGGGGCGAGGACACTGAAGCTTTCTTT; CDR3 protein: CASSEAGGEDTEAFF
CDR3 length: 16; D gene: NA; V gene: TRBV15; clone size: many; J gene: TRBJ2-3; CDR3 DNA: TGTGCCACCAGCAGAGATTGGAACTTTCGCACAGATACGCAGTATTTT; CDR3 protein: CATSRDWNFRTDTQYF
CDR3 length: 15; D gene: TRBD1; V gene: TRBV2; clone size: NA; J gene: TRBJ1-2; CDR3 DNA: TGTGCCAGCTTACCCCAGGTACAGGGGCGGAAAGGCTACACCTTC; CDR3 protein: CASLPQVQGRKGYTF
CDR3 length: 15; D gene: NA; V gene: TRBV6-6; clone size: few; J gene: TRBJ1-2; CDR3 DNA: TGTGCCAGCAGTACATTTCCGGGCCTCCCCGTAGGCTACACCTTC; CDR3 protein: CASSTFPGLPVGYTF
CDR3 length: 18; D gene: NA; V gene: TRBV7-9; clone size: many; J gene: TRBJ1-5; CDR3 DNA: TGTGCCAGCAGCTTAGCGGGAACCCCGATTGATGGCAATCAGCCCCAGCATTTT; CDR3 protein: CASSLAGTPIDGNQPQHF
CDR3 length: 14; D gene: TRBD1; V gene: TRBV9; clone size: few; J gene: TRBJ1-2; CDR3 DNA: TGTACCAGCAGCCCAGACAGGGGGCGGGCTGGCTACACCTTC; CDR3 protein: CTSSPDRGRAGYTF
CDR3 length: 16; D gene: TRBD1; V gene: TRBV18; clone size: NA; J gene: TRBJ2-7; CDR3 DNA: TGTGCCAGCTCACTTACTCCGGGACAGGGGGACTACGAGCAGTACTTC; CDR3 protein: CASSLTPGQGDYEQYF
CDR3 length: 15; D gene: TRBD1; V gene: TRBV27; clone size: few; J gene: TRBJ1-6; CDR3 DNA: TGTGCCAGCAGCGCCGGACAGGAGGGAAATTCACCCCTCCACTTT; CDR3 protein: CASSAGQEGNSPLHF
CDR3 length: 13; D gene: NA; V gene: TRBV30; clone size: few; J gene: TRBJ1-1; CDR3 DNA: TGTGCCTGGAGTGACGGGGTCGGCACTGAAGCTTTCTTT; CDR3 protein: CAWSDGVGTEAFF
CDR3 length: 12; D gene: NA; V gene: TRBV20-1; clone size: many; J gene: TRBJ2-7; CDR3 DNA: TGCAGTGCTAGAGCAGAAGTTTACGAGCAGTACTTC; CDR3 protein: CSARAEVYEQYF
CDR3 length: 15; D gene: TRBD1; V gene: TRBV9; clone size: many; J gene: TRBJ2-7; CDR3 DNA: TGTGCCAGCAGCCCAGGGACAGCACTACTATACGAGCAGTACTTC; CDR3 protein: CASSPGTALLYEQYF
CDR3 length: 13; D gene: NA; V gene: TRBV7-3; clone size: many; J gene: TRBJ2-3; CDR3 DNA: TGTGCCAGCAGCTCCCATATGGGGGATACGCAGTATTTT; CDR3 protein: CASSSHMGDTQYF
CDR3 length: 12; D gene: NA; V gene: TRBV10-3; clone size: few; J gene: TRBJ1-1; CDR3 DNA: TGTGCCATCAGTGAGTCGGTAGCTGAAGCTTTCTTT; CDR3 protein: CAISESVAEAFF
CDR3 length: 15; D gene: NA; V gene: TRBV7-9; clone size: few; J gene: TRBJ1-5; CDR3 DNA: TGTGCCAGCAGCTTAGAGTCAGAAGAGGGACAGCCCCAGCATTTT; CDR3 protein: CASSLESEEGQPQHF
CDR3 length: 14; D gene: NA; V gene: TRBV29-1; clone size: many; J gene: TRBJ1-1; CDR3 DNA: TGCAGCGTTGAAGAGGAGGGCGGCGGCACTGAAGCTTTCTTT; CDR3 protein: CSVEEEGGGTEAFF